The following is a TCR beta chain sequence with its context. The sample is drawn from a study of blood T cell repertoires in COVID-19. Turning to the study itself: T cells, B-cell-depleted T cells, or PBMCs supplied cDNA or gDNA.

The V gene end was trimmed by 2 bases and the J gene end by 4 bases; junction bases not matched to a gene: 3. The V gene's germline CDR1 is SGDLS and CDR2 YYNGEE. The CDR3 sequence is 15 residues long. How the authors handled the data: Estimation of nucleated cell counts was performed using reference gene primer amplification. Data came from immunoSEQ multiplex PCR; TCRdb stores just in-frame clones and leaves some out. V, J and clone size reflect that table, while D and trimming were determined from the DNA. In the table there are roughly 200,000 clones, 90% of which are singletons. The sample taken for sequencing was peripheral blood. The chain combines TRBV9 with TRBJ2-2; 9 nucleotides align to TRBD2. This receptor was identified in a man aged 50-59 years with acute or convalescent COVID-19. The CDR3 DNA reads TGTGCCAGCAGCGTGGGTAGCGGGAGCACCGGGGAGCTGTTTTTT. It yields the protein CASSVGSGSTGELFF.